The present entry profiles one TCR beta chain with its context. Deletions cut 6 bases from V and 1 base from J, with 9 bases between. The V gene's germline CDR1 is SNHLY and CDR2 FYNNEI. The CDR3 consists of 13 residues. The sample comes from a study of T cell changes during pregnancy in multiple sclerosis. Libraries were prepared by immunoSEQ multiplex PCR; TCRdb keeps only in-frame clonotypes and omits some of them. Among about 69,000 clones listed, about 91% were seen once. The sample in question was CD4+ T cells from peripheral blood mononuclear cells, obtained in the third trimester of pregnancy. The gene calls are TRBV2 and TRBJ1-2; D uncertain. The TCR was taken from a female donor in good health, enrolled as a control in a pregnancy study. CDR3 loop: CASRAGSNYGYTF. The CDR3 DNA sequence: TGTGCCAGCAGGGCGGGCAGTAACTATGGCTACACCTTC.